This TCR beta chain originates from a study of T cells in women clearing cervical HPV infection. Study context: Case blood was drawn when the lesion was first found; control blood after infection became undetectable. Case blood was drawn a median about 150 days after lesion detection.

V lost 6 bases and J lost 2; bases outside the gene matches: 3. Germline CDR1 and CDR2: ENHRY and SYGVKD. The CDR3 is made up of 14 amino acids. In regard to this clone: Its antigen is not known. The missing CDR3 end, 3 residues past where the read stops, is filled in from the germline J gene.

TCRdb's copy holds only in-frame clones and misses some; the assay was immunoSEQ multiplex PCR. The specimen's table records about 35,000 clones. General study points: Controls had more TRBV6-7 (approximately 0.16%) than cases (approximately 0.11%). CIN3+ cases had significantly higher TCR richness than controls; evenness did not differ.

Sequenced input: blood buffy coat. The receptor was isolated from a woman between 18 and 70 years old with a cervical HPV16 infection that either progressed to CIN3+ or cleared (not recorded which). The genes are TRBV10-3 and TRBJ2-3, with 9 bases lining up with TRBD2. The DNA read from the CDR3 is TGTGCCATCAGAGCGGGAGGTATCACAGATACG. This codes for CAIRAGGITDT. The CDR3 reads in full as CAIRAGGITDTQYF.